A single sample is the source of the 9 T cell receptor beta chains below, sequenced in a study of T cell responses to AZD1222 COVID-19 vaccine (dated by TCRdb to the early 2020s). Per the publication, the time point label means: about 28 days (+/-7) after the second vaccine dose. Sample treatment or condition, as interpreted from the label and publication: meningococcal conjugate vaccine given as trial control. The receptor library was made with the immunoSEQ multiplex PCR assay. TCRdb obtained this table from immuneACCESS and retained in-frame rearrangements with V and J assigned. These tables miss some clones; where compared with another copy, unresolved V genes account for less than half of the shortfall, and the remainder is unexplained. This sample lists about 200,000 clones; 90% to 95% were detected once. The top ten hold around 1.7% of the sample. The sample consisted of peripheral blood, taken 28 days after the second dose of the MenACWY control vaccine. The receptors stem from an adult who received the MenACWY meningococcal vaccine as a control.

CDR3 residues: CASNGGEYEQYF. The CDR3 coding sequence is TGTGCCAGCAACGGGGGGGAGTACGAGCAGTACTTC. This chain connects TRBV28 to TRBJ2-7; 8 nucleotides line up with TRBD2. CDR1 MDHEN and CDR2 SYDVKM come from the germline V gene. V shed 7 bases and J 4 bases; nucleotides not matched to a gene: 3. This CDR3 spans 12 amino acids.

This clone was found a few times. CDR3 coding DNA: TGTGCCAGCAGTCTAGCGGGGGCGAACACCGGGGAGCTGTTTTTT. It is translated as CASSLAGANTGELFF. The V gene is TRBV2, the J gene TRBJ2-2; TRBD2 agrees at 10 bases. The trim removed 5 bases at V and 0 bases at J, leaving 0 bases unmatched. This CDR3 is built from 15 residues. The germline gives CDR1 SNHLY, CDR2 FYNNEI.

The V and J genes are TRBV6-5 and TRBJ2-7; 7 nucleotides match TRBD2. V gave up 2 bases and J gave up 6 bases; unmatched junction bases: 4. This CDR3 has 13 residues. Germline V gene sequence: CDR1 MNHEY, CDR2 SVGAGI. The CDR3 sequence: CASSYATSPEQYF. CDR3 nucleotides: TGTGCCAGCAGTTACGCGACTAGCCCCGAGCAGTACTTC.

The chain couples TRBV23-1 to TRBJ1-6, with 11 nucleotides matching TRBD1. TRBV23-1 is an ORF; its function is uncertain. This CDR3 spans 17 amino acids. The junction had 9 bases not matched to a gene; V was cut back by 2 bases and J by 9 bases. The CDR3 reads CASSQEDRGPPGSPLHF. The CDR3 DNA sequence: TGCGCCAGCAGTCAAGAGGACAGGGGGCCCCCGGGTTCACCCCTCCACTTT.

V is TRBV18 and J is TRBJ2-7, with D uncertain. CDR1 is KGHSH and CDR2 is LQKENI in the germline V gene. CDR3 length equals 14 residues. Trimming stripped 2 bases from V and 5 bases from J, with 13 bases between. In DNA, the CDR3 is TGTGCCAGCTCACCAGTTCAATTGGATGACGAGCAGTACTTC. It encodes CASSPVQLDDEQYF.

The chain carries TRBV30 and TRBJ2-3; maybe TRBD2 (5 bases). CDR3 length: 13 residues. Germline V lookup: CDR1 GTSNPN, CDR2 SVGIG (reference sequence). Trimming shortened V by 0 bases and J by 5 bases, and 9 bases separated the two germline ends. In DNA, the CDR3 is TGTGCCTGGAGTGTAACCGGAGGAGATACGCAGTATTTT. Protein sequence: CAWSVTGGDTQYF. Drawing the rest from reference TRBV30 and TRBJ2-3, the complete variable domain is SQTIHQWPATLVQPVGSPLSLECTVEGTSNPNLYWYRQAAGRGLQLLFYSVGIGQISSEVPQNLSASRPQDRQFILSSKKLLLSDSGFYLCAWSVTGGDTQYFGPGTRLTVL.

CDR3 loop: CASRRESSYNSPLHF. The CDR3 nucleotides read TGTGCCAGCAGAAGGGAGAGCTCCTATAATTCACCCCTCCACTTT. The rearrangement links TRBV28 to TRBJ1-6; D gene ambiguous. CDR1 and CDR2 from the germline V gene are MDHEN and SYDVKM. The V end lost 6 bases, the J end lost 0 bases, and 9 bases lay between the germline ends. The CDR3 consists of 15 residues.

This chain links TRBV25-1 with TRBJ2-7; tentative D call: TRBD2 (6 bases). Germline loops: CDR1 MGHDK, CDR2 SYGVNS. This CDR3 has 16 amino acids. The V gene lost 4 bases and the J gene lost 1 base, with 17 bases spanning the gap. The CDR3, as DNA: TGTGCCAGCAGTGCCCGCGGGGCGATCGGATCCTACGAGCAGTACTTC. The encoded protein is CASSARGAIGSYEQYF.

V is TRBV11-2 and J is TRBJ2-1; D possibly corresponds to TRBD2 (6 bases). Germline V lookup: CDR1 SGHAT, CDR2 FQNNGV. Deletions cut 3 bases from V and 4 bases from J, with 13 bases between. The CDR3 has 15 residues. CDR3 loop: CASSFVGGGYNEQFF. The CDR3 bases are TGTGCCAGCAGCTTTGTTGGGGGAGGATACAATGAGCAGTTCTTC.